A selection of T cell receptor beta chains follows, all from one sample in a study of blood T cell repertoires in COVID-19. TCRdb keeps only in-frame clones here, not all; method: immunoSEQ multiplex PCR. The sample lists approximately 470,000 clones, approximately 86% seen once, with roughly 0.7% in the top ten. Sequenced: PBMCs or T cells enriched from blood (not recorded which). The receptors here all came from a woman under 30 who had recovered from COVID-19. The CDR3 runs from the conserved cysteine through the conserved F or W. The order of the fields is J gene, D gene, V gene, clone size, CDR3 protein, CDR3 DNA. D genes are given only for firm matches. The size of a clone is reported for some rows only, either as once, few or many, or as a class for expanded clones.

j_gene: TRBJ1-1; d_gene: TRBD1; v_gene: TRBV5-1; abundance: -; CDR3aa: CASSPQTGGWVNTEAFF; CDR3nt: TGCGCCAGCAGCCCGCAGACAGGGGGCTGGGTAAACACTGAAGCTTTCTTT
j_gene: TRBJ1-5; d_gene: -; v_gene: TRBV7-5; abundance: once; CDR3aa: CARRPPGQGTNQPQHF; CDR3nt: TGTGCCAGAAGGCCTCCGGGACAGGGGACCAATCAGCCCCAGCATTTT
j_gene: TRBJ1-6; d_gene: -; v_gene: TRBV2; abundance: once; CDR3aa: CASTSPVGAGNSPLHF; CDR3nt: TGTGCCAGCACCTCACCAGTTGGGGCTGGGAATTCACCCCTCCACTTT
j_gene: TRBJ1-1; d_gene: -; v_gene: TRBV19; abundance: -; CDR3aa: CASSIPGEGEAFF; CDR3nt: TGTGCCAGTAGTATCCCGGGTGAAGGTGAAGCTTTCTTT
j_gene: TRBJ2-5; d_gene: TRBD2; v_gene: TRBV3-1/TRBV3-2; abundance: -; CDR3aa: CASSPSGQETQYF; CDR3nt: TGTGCCAGCAGCCCTAGCGGGCAAGAGACCCAGTACTTC
j_gene: TRBJ1-2; d_gene: TRBD1; v_gene: TRBV18; abundance: -; CDR3aa: CASSPLGQLNYGYTF; CDR3nt: TGTGCCAGCTCACCACTGGGACAGCTTAACTATGGCTACACCTTC
j_gene: TRBJ2-7; d_gene: -; v_gene: TRBV7-2; abundance: -; CDR3aa: CASSLGRVGSYEQYF; CDR3nt: TGTGCCAGCAGCTTAGGCAGGGTAGGATCCTACGAGCAGTACTTC
j_gene: TRBJ2-2; d_gene: -; v_gene: TRBV5-4; abundance: -; CDR3aa: CASSFGGAVANTGELFF; CDR3nt: TGTGCCAGCAGCTTTGGCGGGGCCGTAGCGAACACCGGGGAGCTGTTTTTT
j_gene: TRBJ2-2; d_gene: TRBD1; v_gene: TRBV9; abundance: few; CDR3aa: CASSVRTGSTGELFF; CDR3nt: TGTGCCAGCAGCGTAAGGACAGGGAGCACCGGGGAGCTGTTTTTT
j_gene: TRBJ2-5; d_gene: -; v_gene: TRBV2; abundance: -; CDR3aa: CASSDRVKETQYF; CDR3nt: TGTGCCAGCAGTGACAGGGTGAAGGAGACCCAGTACTTC
j_gene: TRBJ1-2; d_gene: TRBD1; v_gene: TRBV24-1; abundance: few; CDR3aa: CATSDPTGGGYTF; CDR3nt: TGTGCCACCAGTGATCCTACAGGGGGAGGCTACACCTTC
j_gene: TRBJ2-5; d_gene: -; v_gene: TRBV27; abundance: -; CDR3aa: CASSPWGLLETQYF; CDR3nt: TGTGCCAGCAGTCCCTGGGGCCTCCTAGAGACCCAGTACTTC
j_gene: TRBJ2-6; d_gene: TRBD1; v_gene: TRBV19; abundance: -; CDR3aa: CASSTGGSGANVLTF; CDR3nt: TGTGCCAGTAGTACAGGGGGTTCTGGGGCCAACGTCCTGACTTTC
j_gene: TRBJ1-1; d_gene: TRBD1; v_gene: TRBV5-1; abundance: -; CDR3aa: CASSLDEGTDLLTTEAFF; CDR3nt: TGCGCCAGCAGCTTGGACGAGGGGACAGATCTTCTTACCACTGAAGCTTTCTTT
j_gene: TRBJ2-7; d_gene: TRBD1; v_gene: TRBV7-2; abundance: -; CDR3aa: CASSSDRDSYEQYF; CDR3nt: TGTGCCAGCAGCTCTGACAGGGACTCCTACGAGCAGTACTTC
j_gene: TRBJ1-2; d_gene: -; v_gene: TRBV7-2; abundance: -; CDR3aa: CASSPGADNYGYTF; CDR3nt: TGTGCCAGCAGCCCAGGCGCCGATAACTATGGCTACACCTTC
j_gene: TRBJ2-3; d_gene: TRBD1; v_gene: TRBV9; abundance: -; CDR3aa: CASRRQGAPTDTQYF; CDR3nt: TGTGCCAGCAGACGACAGGGGGCCCCCACAGATACGCAGTATTTT
j_gene: TRBJ1-2; d_gene: -; v_gene: TRBV5-1; abundance: once; CDR3aa: CASSSAGENYGYTF; CDR3nt: TGCGCCAGCAGCTCCGCAGGGGAAAACTATGGCTACACCTTC